This TCR beta chain was retrieved from a study of blood T cell repertoires in COVID-19. In the study overall: Both acute and convalescent COVID-19 samples were obtained from the United States, Italy and Spain. Sources were T cells, B-cell-depleted T cells, or PBMCs; the material itself was cDNA or gDNA.

Enrollment of patients from Seattle took place during active infection, with longitudinal follow-up. Germline V lookup: CDR1 KGHDR, CDR2 SFDVKD. This CDR3 spans 12 amino acids. V was trimmed by 4 bases and J by 6 bases, leaving 6 bases between them. Methods used by the authors: Estimation of nucleated cell counts was performed using reference gene primer amplification. TCRdb keeps only in-frame clones here, not all; method: immunoSEQ multiplex PCR. V and J calls and clone size are those listed in that table; D and trimming were worked out from the DNA. The sample lists some 300,000 clones; 75% to 90% were seen once.

This TCR derives from a woman in her 70s with COVID-19, enrolled during active disease. The gene calls are TRBV24-1 and TRBJ1-5; the D is unclear. Sequenced material: peripheral blood. The CDR3 DNA sequence: TGTGCCACCAGTGAAGAGAGTCAGCCCCAGCATTTT. Translated: CATSEESQPQHF.